This TCR beta chain was identified in a study of cytomegalovirus exposure and HLA in healthy donors. Regarding the study as a whole: HLA restriction was apparent for most CMV-associated TCR beta chains in a later analysis. Donors belonging to an Asian-associated ancestry cluster reportedly showed fewer N-insertions in productive TCRs than the roughly 670-donor mean, according to what a later analysis found. Rare TCR sequences dominated, though some public TCRs recurred in many donors. Previously analyzed data showed that most TCR beta V segments were productive at a frequency of about 90% or about 30%.

Remarks on this clone: What it binds is not known.

The PCR employed 60 Vbeta primers together with 13 Jbeta primers. Only in-frame clones appear in the TCRdb table, and some are missing; sequencing was by immunoSEQ multiplex PCR. This sample has around 140,000 clones; 65% to 80% occur once, and the top ten carry more than 4%. Source material: PBMCs. The origin of this receptor is a male donor in good health and CMV-seropositive.

In DNA, the CDR3 is TGCAGCGTCGCGACAGGGGTGGAGACTGAAGCTTTCTTT. It specifies CSVATGVETEAFF. V gene TRBV29-1 combines with J gene TRBJ1-1; 8 bases map to TRBD1. The CDR3 is 13 residues long. Germline V CDR1 and CDR2: SQVTM, ANQGSEA. The V gene end was trimmed by 6 bases and the J gene end by 5 bases; junction bases not matched to a gene: 8.